Here is one T cell receptor beta chain with its context. This sample was included in a study of blood T cell repertoires in COVID-19. As for the study in general: The study drew acute and convalescent COVID-19 samples from the United States, Italy and Spain. In each case, the material was cDNA or gDNA derived from T cells, B-cell-depleted T cells, or PBMCs.

CDR1 and CDR2 (germline): SGHRS, YFSETQ. The CDR3 runs 13 residues. Trimming stripped 1 base from V and 7 bases from J, with 6 bases between. The repertoire was sequenced with immunoSEQ multiplex PCR; TCRdb's copy has only in-frame clones and lacks some. The table has about 190,000 clones, around 80% seen once. Sample: peripheral blood. The TCR originated in a man aged 50-59 years who had recovered from COVID-19. This chain joins TRBV5-1 and TRBJ2-6, with D possibly matching TRBD1 (5 bases). The CDR3 region has the DNA TGCGCCAGCAGCTTGCAGGGTGCCAACGTCCTGACTTTC. It yields the protein CASSLQGANVLTF. The complete variable domain, with remaining parts taken from reference TRBV5-1 and TRBJ2-6, reads KAGVTQTPRYLIKTRGQQVTLSCSPISGHRSVSWYQQTPGQGLQFLFEYFSETQRNKGNFPGRFSGRQFSNSRSEMNVSTLELGDSALYLCASSLQGANVLTFGAGSRLTVL.